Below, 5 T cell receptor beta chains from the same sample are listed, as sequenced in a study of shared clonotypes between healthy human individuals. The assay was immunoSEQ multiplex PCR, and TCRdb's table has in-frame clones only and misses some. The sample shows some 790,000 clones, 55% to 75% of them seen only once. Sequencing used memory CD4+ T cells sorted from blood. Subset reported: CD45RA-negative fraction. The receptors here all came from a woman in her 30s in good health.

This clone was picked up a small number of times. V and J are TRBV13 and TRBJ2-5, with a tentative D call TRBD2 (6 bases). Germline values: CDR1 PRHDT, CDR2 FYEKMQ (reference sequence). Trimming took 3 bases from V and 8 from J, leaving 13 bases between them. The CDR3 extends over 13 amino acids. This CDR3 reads CASSFQPGETQYF. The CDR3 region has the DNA TGTGCCAGCAGCTTCCAGCCGGGAGAAACCCAGTACTTC.

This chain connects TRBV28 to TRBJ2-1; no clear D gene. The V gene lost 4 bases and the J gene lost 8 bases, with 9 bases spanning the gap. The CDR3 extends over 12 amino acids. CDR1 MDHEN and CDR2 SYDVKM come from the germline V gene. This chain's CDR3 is CASSSESDEQFF. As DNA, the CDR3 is TGTGCCAGCAGTTCGGAGTCGGATGAGCAGTTCTTC.

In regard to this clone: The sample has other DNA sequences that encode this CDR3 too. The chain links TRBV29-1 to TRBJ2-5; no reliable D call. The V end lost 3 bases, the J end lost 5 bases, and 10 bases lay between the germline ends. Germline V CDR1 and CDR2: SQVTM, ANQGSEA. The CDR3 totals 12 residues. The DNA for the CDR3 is TGCAGCGTTGAGGCCCCCGGGGAGACCCAGTACTTC. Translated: CSVEAPGETQYF.

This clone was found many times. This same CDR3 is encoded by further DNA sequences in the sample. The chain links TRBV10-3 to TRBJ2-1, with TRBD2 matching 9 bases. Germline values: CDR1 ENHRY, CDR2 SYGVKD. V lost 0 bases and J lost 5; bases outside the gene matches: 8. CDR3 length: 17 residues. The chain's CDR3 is CAISESAASGDNNEQFF. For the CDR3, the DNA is TGTGCCATCAGTGAGTCAGCGGCTAGCGGGGATAACAATGAGCAGTTCTTC.

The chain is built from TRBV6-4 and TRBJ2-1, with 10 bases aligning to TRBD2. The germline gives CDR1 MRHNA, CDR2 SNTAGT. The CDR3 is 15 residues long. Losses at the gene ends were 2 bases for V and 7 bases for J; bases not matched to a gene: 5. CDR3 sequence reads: CASSDGATSGNEQFF. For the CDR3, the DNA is TGTGCCAGCAGTGACGGGGCGACTAGCGGGAATGAGCAGTTCTTC.